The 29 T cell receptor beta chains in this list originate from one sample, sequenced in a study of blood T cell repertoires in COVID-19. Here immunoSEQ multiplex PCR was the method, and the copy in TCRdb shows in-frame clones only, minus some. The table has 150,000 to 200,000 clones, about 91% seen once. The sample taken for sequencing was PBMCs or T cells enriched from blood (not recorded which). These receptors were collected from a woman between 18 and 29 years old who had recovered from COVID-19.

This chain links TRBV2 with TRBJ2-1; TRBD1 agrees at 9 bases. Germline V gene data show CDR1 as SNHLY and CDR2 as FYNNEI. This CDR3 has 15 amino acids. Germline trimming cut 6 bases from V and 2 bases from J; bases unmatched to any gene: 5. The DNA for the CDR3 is TGTGCCAGCAGATGGGGACAGGGCACCTACAATGAGCAGTTCTTC. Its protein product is CASRWGQGTYNEQFF.

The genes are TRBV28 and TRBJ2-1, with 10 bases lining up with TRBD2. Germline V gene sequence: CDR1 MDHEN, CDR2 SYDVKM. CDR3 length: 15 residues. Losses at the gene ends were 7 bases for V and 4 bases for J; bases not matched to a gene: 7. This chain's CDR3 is CASIGTSVPYNEQFF. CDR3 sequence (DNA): TGTGCCAGCATTGGGACTAGCGTCCCGTACAATGAGCAGTTCTTC. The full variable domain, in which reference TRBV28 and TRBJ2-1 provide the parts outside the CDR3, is DVKVTQSSRYLVKRTGEKVFLECVQDMDHENMFWYRQDPGLGLRLIYFSYDVKMKEKGDIPEGYSVSREKKERFSLILESASTNQTSMYLCASIGTSVPYNEQFFGPGTRLTVL.

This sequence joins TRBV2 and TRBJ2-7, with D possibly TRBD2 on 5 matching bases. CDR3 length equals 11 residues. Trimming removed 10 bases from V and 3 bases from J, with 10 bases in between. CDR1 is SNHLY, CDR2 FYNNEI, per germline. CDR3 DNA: TGTGCCACACGAGGGAACTACGAGCAGTACTTC. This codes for CATRGNYEQYF.

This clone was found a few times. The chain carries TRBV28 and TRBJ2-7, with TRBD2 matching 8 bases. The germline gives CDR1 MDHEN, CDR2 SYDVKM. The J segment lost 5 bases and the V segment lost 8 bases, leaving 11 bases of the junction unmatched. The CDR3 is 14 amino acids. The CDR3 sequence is CASFDSGKNHEQYF. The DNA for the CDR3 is TGTGCCAGCTTCGATAGCGGGAAGAATCACGAGCAGTACTTC. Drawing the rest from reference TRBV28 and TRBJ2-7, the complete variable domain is DVKVTQSSRYLVKRTGEKVFLECVQDMDHENMFWYRQDPGLGLRLIYFSYDVKMKEKGDIPEGYSVSREKKERFSLILESASTNQTSMYLCASFDSGKNHEQYFGPGTRLTVT.

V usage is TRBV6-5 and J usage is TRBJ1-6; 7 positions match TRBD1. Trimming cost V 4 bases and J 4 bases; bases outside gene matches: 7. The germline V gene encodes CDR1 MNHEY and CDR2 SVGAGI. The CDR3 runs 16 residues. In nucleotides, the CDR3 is TGTGCCAGCAGTTCAGACAGGGCGGTATATAATTCACCCCTCCACTTT. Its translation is CASSSDRAVYNSPLHF.

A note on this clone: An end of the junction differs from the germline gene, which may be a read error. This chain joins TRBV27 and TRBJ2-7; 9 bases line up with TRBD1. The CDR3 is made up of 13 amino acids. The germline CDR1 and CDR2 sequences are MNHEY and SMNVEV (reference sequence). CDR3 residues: CASSLGEGQGHHF. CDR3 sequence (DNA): TGTGCCAGCAGTTTAGGAGAGGGACAGGGTCACCACTTC.

CDR3 nucleotide sequence: TGTGCCAGCAGTTTAGGAGGTCCGAGCAATCAGCCCCAGCATTTT. Encoded protein: CASSLGGPSNQPQHF. V and J are TRBV27 and TRBJ1-5, with D hard to call. V gave up 2 bases and J gave up 1 base, with 9 bases separating them. CDR1 is MNHEY, CDR2 SMNVEV, per germline (reference sequence). CDR3 length: 15 amino acids.

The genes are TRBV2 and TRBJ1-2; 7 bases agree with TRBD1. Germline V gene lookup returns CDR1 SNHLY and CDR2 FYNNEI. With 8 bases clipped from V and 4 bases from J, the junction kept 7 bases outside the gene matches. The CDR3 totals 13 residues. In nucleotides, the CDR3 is TGTGCCAGCCGACAGGGACAGATCTATGGCTACACCTTC. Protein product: CASRQGQIYGYTF.

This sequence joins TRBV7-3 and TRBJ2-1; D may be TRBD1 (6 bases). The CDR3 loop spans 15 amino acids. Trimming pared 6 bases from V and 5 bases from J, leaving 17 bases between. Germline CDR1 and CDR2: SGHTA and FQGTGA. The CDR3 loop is CASSPTGLINNEQFF. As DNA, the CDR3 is TGTGCCAGCAGTCCTACAGGGTTAATTAACAATGAGCAGTTCTTC.

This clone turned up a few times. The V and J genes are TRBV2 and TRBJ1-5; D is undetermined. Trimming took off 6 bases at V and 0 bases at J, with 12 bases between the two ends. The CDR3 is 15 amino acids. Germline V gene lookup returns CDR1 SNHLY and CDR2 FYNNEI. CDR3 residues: CASRETVDSNQPQHF. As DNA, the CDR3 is TGTGCCAGCAGAGAAACGGTAGATAGCAATCAGCCCCAGCATTTT.

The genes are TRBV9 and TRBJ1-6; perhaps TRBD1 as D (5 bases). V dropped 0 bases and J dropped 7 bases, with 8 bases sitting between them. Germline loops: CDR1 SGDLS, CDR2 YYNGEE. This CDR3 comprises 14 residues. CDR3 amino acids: CASSVGQPNSPLHF. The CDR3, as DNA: TGTGCCAGCAGCGTAGGACAGCCGAATTCACCCCTCCACTTT.

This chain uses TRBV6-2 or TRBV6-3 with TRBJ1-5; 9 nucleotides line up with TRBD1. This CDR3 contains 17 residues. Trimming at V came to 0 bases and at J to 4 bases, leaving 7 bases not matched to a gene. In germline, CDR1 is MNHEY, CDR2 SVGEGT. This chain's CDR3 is CASSYSRDRVINQPQHF. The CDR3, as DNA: TGTGCCAGCAGTTACTCCCGGGACAGGGTGATAAATCAGCCCCAGCATTTT.

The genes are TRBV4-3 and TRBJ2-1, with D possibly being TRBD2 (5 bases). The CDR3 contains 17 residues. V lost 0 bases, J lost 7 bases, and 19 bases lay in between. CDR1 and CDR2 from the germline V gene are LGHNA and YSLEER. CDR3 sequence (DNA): TGCGCCAGCAGCCAAGAGGAAGGTTTGGGCGGGCGTAATGAGCAGTTCTTC. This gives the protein CASSQEEGLGGRNEQFF.

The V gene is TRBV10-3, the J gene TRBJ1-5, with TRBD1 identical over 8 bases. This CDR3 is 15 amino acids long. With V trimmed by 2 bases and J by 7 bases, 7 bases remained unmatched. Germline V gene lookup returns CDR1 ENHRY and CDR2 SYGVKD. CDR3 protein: CAISERTGRDQPQHF. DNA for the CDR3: TGTGCCATCAGTGAGAGGACAGGGAGGGACCAGCCCCAGCATTTT.

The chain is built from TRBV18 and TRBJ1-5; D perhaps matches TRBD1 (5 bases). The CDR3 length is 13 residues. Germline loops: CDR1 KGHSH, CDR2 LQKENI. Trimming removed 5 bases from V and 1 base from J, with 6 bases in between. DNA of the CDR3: TGTGCCAGCTCAGGGGGGAGCAATCAGCCCCAGCATTTT. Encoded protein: CASSGGSNQPQHF. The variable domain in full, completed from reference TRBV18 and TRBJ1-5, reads NAGVMQNPRHLVRRRGQEARLRCSPMKGHSHVYWYRQLPEEGLKFMVYLQKENIIDESGMPKERFSAEFPKEGPSILRIQQVVRGDSAAYFCASSGGSNQPQHFGDGTRLSIL.

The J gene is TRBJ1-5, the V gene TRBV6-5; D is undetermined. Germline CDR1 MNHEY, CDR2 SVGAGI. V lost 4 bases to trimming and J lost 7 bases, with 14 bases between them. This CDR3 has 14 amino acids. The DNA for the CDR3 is TGTGCCAGCAGTTCGACCAAGGCGGGGCAGCCCCAGCATTTT. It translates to CASSSTKAGQPQHF.

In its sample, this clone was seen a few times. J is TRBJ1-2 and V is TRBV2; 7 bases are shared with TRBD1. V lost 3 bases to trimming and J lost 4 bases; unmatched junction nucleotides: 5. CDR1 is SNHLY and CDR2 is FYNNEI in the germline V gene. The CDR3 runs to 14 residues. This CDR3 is CASSDTDRTYGYTF. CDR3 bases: TGTGCCAGCAGTGACACGGACAGGACCTATGGCTACACCTTC.

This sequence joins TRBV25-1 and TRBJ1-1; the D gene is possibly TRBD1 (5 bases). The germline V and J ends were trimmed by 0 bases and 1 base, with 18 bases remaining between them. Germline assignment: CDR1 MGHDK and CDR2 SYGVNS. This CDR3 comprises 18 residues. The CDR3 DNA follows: TGTGCCAGCAGTGAATATTGGGGCCAGTCGCAGGAGAACACTGAAGCTTTCTTT. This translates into CASSEYWGQSQENTEAFF. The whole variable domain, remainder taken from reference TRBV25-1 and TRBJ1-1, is EADIYQTPRYLVIGTGKKITLECSQTMGHDKMYWYQQDPGMELHLIHYSYGVNSTEKGDLSSESTVSRIRTEHFPLTLESARPSHTSQYLCASSEYWGQSQENTEAFFGQGTRLTVV.

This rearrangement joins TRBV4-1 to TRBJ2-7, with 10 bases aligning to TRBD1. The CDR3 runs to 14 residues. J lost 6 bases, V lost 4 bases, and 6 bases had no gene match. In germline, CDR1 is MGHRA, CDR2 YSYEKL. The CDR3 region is CASSLRQGAVEQYF. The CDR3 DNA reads TGCGCCAGCAGCCTACGACAGGGGGCAGTCGAGCAGTACTTC.

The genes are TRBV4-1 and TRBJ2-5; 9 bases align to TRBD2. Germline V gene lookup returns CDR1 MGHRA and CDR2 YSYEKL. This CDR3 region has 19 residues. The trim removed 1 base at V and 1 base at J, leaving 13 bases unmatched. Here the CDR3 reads CASSQGGSTSGLTQETQYF. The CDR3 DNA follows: TGCGCCAGCAGCCAAGGGGGCTCGACTAGCGGATTAACCCAAGAGACCCAGTACTTC.

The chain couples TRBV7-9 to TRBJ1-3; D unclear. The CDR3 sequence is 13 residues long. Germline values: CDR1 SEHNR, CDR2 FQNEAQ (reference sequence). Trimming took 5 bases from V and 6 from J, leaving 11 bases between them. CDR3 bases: TGTGCCAGCAGCCCCGCTTACAAAAACACCATATATTTT. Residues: CASSPAYKNTIYF.

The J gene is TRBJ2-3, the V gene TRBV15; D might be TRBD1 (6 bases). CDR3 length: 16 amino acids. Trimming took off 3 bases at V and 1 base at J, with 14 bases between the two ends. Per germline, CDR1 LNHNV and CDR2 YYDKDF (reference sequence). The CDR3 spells CATSSFYRDGTDTQYF. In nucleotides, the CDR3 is TGTGCCACCAGCAGCTTCTACAGGGACGGCACAGATACGCAGTATTTT.

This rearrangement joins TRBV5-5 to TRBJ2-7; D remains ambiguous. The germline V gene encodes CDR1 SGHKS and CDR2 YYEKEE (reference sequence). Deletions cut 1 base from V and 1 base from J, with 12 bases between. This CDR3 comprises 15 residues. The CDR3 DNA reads TGTGCCAGCAGCTTGCACCGAGATGCATCCTACGAGCAGTACTTC. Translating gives CASSLHRDASYEQYF. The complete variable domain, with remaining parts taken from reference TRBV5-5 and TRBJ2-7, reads DAGVTQSPTHLIKTRGQQVTLRCSPISGHKSVSWYQQVLGQGPQFIFQYYEKEERGRGNFPDRFSARQFPNYSSELNVNALLLGDSALYLCASSLHRDASYEQYFGPGTRLTVT.

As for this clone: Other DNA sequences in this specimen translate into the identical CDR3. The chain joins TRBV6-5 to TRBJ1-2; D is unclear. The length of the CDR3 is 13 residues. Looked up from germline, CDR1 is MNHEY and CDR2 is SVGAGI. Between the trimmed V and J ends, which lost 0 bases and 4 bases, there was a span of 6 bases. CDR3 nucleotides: TGTGCCAGCAGTTACTCGACTGGCTATGGCTACACCTTC. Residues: CASSYSTGYGYTF.

CDR3 sequence (DNA): TGTGCCATCAGTGAGACAGAAAATCAGCCCCAGCATTTT. This gives the protein CAISETENQPQHF. The chain is built from TRBV10-3 and TRBJ1-5; no reliable D call. The CDR3 is 13 amino acids. Looked up from germline, CDR1 is ENHRY and CDR2 is SYGVKD. Trimming took off 2 bases at V and 4 bases at J, with 6 bases between the two ends.

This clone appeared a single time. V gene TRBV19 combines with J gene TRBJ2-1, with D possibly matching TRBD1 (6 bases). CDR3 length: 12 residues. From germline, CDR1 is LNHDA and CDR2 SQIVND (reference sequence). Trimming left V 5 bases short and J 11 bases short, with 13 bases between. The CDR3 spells CASSLSTGQQFF. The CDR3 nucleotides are TGTGCCAGTAGTCTTTCGACAGGCCAGCAGTTCTTC.

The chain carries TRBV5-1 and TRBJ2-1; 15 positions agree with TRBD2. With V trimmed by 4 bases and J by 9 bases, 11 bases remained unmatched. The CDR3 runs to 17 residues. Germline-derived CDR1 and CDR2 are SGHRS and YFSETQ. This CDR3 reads CASSTWTSGREVGEQFF. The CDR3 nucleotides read TGCGCCAGCAGCACCTGGACTAGCGGGAGGGAGGTTGGTGAGCAGTTCTTC.

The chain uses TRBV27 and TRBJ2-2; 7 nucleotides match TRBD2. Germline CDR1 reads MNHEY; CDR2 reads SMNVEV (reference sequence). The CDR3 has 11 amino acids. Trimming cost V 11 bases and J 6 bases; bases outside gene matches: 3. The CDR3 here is CASRGAGELFF. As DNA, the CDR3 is TGTGCCTCACGGGGGGCCGGGGAGCTGTTTTTT.

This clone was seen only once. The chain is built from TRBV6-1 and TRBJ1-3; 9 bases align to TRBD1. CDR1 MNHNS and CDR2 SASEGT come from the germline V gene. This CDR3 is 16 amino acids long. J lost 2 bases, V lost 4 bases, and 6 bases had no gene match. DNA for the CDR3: TGTGCCAGCAGTGCCCTGGGACAGGGTCCTGGAAACACCATATATTTT. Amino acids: CASSALGQGPGNTIYF.